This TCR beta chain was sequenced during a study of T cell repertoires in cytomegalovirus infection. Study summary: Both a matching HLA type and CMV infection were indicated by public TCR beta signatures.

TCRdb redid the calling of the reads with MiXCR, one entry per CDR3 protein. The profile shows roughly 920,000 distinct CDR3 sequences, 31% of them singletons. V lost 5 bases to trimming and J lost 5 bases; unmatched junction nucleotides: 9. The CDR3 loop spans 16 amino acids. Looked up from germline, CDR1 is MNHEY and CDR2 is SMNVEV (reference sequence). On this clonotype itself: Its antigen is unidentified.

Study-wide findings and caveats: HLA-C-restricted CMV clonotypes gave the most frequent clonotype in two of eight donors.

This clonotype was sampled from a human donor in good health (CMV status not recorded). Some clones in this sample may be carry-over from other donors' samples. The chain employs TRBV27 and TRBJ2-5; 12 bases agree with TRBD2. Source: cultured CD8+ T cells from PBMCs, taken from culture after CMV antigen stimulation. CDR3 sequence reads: CASSPLAGGLWETQYF. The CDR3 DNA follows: TGTGCCAGCAGTCCTCTAGCGGGGGGGCTATGGGAGACCCAGTACTTC.